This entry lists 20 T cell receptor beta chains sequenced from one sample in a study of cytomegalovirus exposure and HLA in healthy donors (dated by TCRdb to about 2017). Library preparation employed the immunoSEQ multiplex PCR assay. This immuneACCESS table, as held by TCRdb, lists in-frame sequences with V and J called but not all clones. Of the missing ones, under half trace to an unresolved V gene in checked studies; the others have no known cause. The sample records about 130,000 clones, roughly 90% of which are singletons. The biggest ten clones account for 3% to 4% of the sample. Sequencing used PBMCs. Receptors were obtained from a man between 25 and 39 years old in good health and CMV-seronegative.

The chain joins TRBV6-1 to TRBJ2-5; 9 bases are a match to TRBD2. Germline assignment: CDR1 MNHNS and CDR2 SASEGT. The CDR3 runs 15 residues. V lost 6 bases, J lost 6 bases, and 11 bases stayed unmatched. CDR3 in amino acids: CASRPGTSSIKTQYF. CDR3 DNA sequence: TGTGCCAGCAGACCGGGGACTAGCTCGATAAAGACCCAGTACTTC.

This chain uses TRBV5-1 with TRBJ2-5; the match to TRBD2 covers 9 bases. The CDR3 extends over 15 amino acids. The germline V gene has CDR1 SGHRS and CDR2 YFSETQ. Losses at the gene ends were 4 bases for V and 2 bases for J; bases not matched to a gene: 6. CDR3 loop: CASSLAGPLQETQYF. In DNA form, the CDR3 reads TGCGCCAGCAGCCTAGCGGGGCCGCTTCAAGAGACCCAGTACTTC.

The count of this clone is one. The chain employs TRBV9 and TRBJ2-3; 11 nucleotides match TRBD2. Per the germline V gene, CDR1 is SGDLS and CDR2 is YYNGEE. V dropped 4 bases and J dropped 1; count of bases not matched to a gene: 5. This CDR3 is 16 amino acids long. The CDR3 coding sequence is TGTGCCAGCAGCCCTAGCGGGGGGTTTCGCACAGATACGCAGTATTTT. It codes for CASSPSGGFRTDTQYF.

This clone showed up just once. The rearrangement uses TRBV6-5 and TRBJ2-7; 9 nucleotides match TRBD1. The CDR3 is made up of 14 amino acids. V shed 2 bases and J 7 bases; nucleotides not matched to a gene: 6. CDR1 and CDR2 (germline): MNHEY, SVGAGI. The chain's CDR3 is CASSYVQGAEEQYF. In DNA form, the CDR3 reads TGTGCCAGCAGTTACGTACAGGGGGCTGAAGAGCAGTACTTC.

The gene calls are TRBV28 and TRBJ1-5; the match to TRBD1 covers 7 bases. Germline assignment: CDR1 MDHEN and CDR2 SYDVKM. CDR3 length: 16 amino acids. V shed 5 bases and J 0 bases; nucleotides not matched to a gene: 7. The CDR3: CASSQNRGYSNQPQHF. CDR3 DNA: TGTGCCAGCAGTCAAAACAGGGGTTATAGCAATCAGCCCCAGCATTTT. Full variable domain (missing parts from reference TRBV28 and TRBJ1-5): DVKVTQSSRYLVKRTGEKVFLECVQDMDHENMFWYRQDPGLGLRLIYFSYDVKMKEKGDIPEGYSVSREKKERFSLILESASTNQTSMYLCASSQNRGYSNQPQHFGDGTRLSIL.

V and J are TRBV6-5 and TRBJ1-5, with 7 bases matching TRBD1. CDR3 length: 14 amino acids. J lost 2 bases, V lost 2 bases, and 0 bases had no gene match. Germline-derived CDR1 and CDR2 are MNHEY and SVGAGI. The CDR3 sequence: CASSYGQGNQPQHF. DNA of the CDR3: TGTGCCAGCAGTTACGGACAGGGCAATCAGCCCCAGCATTTT.

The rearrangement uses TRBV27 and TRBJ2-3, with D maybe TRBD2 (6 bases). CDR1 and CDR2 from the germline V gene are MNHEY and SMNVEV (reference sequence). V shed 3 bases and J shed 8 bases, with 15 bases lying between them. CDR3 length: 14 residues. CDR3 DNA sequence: TGTGCCAGCAGTTTTGTCCCTTCCGGGGGTACGCAGTATTTT. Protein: CASSFVPSGGTQYF.

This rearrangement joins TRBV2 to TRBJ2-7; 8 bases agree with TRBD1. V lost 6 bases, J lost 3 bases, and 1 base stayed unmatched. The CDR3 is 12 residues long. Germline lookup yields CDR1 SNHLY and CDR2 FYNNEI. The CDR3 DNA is TGTGCCAGCAGAGGACAGGGCTACGAGCAGTACTTC. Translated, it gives CASRGQGYEQYF.

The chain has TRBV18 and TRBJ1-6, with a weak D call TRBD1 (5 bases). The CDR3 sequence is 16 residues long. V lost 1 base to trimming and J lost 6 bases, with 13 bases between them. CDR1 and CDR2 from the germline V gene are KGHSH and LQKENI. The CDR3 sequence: CASSPLNDGGNSPLHF. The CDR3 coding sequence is TGTGCCAGCTCACCACTTAACGACGGGGGTAATTCACCCCTCCACTTT.

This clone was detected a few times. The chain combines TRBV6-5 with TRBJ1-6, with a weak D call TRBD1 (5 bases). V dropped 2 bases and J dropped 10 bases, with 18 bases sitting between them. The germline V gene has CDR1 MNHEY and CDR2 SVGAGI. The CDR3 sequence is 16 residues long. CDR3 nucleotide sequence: TGTGCCAGCAGTTACGGGGCGGGGCCCCGTAACTCACCCCTCCACTTT. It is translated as CASSYGAGPRNSPLHF.

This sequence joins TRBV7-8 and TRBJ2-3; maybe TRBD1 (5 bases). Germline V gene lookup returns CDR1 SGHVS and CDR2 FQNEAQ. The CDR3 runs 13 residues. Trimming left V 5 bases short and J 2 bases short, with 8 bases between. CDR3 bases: TGTGCCAGCAGCAGACAGCCCACAGATACGCAGTATTTT. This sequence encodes CASSRQPTDTQYF.

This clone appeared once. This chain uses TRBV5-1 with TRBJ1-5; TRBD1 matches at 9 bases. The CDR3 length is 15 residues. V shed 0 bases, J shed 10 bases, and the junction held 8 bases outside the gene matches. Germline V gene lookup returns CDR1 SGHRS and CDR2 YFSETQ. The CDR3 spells CASSLGDREYDPQHF. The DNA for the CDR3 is TGCGCCAGCAGCTTGGGGGACAGGGAATACGATCCCCAGCATTTT.

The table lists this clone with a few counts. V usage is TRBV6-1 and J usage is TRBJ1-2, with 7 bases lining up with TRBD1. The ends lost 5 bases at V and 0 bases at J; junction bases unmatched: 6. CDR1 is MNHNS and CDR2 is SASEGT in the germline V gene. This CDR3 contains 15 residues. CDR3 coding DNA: TGTGCCAGCAGTCCGGTGACAGGGTCTAACTATGGCTACACCTTC. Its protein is CASSPVTGSNYGYTF.

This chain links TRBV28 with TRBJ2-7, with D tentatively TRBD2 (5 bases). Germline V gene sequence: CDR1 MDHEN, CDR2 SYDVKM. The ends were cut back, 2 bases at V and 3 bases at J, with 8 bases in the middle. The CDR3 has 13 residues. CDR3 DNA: TGTGCCAGCAGTTTAGCCAGCGGCTACGAGCAGTACTTC. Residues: CASSLASGYEQYF.

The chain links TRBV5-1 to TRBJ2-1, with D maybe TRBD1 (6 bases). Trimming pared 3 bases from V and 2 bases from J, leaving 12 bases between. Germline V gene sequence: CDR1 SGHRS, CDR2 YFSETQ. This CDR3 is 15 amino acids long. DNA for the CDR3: TGCGCCAGCAGCTCCTCGGGACAAGCCTACAATGAGCAGTTCTTC. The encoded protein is CASSSSGQAYNEQFF.

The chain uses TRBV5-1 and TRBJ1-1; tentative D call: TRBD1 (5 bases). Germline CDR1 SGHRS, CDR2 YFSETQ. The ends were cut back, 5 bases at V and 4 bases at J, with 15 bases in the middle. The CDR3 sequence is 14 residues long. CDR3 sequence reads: CASRGDLGGTEAFF. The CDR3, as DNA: TGCGCCAGCAGAGGGGACCTGGGGGGCACTGAAGCTTTCTTT.

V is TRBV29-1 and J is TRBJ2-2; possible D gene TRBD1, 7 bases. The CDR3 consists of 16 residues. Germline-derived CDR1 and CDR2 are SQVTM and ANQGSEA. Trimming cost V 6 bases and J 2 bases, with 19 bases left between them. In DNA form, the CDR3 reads TGCAGCGTGGGAGGACGGCAGGGGGTAAACACCGGGGAGCTGTTTTTT. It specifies CSVGGRQGVNTGELFF.

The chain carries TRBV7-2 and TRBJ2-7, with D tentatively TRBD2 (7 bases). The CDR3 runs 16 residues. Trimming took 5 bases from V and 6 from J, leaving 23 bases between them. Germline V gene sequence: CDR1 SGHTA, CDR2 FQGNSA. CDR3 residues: CASSPGGLKLVFEQYF. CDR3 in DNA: TGTGCCAGCAGCCCCGGGGGGCTAAAACTAGTCTTCGAGCAGTACTTC.

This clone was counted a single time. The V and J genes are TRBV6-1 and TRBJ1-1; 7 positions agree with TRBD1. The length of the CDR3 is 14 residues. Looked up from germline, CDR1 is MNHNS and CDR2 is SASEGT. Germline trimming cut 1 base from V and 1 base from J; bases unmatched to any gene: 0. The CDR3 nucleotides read TGTGCCAGCAGTGAAGAGGGGGCGAACACTGAAGCTTTCTTT. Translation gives CASSEEGANTEAFF.

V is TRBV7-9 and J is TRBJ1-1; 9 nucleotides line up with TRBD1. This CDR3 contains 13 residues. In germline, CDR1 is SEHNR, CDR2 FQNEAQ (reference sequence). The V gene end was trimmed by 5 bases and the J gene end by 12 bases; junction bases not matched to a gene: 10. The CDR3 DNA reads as TGTGCCAGCAGCCCCGGACAGGGGACCGAGACTTTCTTT. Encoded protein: CASSPGQGTETFF.